This TCR beta chain was obtained from a study of radiotherapy plus CTLA-4 blockade in lung cancer. Overall study: Disease control reached more than 30%, with objective responses in under 20%.

Comments on this clone: The target antigen is unknown.

The CDR3 runs 16 residues. Germline CDR1 is SGHNT and CDR2 is YYREEE (reference sequence). The trim removed 0 bases at V and 3 bases at J, leaving 3 bases unmatched. Study-level findings and limits: Early blood T cell clone changes and increased post-radiation serum interferon-beta were reportedly the strongest response predictors. Radiotherapy plus ipilimumab was followed by expansion in blood of tumor-derived TCR clones.

It was focal radiation plus CTLA-4 blockade with ipilimumab that patients with chemo-refractory metastatic non-small-cell lung cancer received. The data were produced by immunoSEQ multiplex PCR, yet TCRdb's version contains in-frame clones alone and is incomplete. The repertoire has around 100,000 clones, 81% of them found once; the top ten carry 2.5% to 3.5%. The chain joins TRBV5-4 to TRBJ2-1, with TRBD2 matching 10 bases. Sequencing was performed on peripheral blood, taken from a patient treated with radiotherapy plus ipilimumab. The sequence derives from a human donor with non-small cell lung cancer that progressed on radiotherapy plus ipilimumab. Some clones in this sample may be carry-over from other donors' samples. The chain's CDR3 is CASSLGLAGFYNEQFF. CDR3 DNA: TGTGCCAGCAGCTTGGGACTAGCGGGCTTCTACAATGAGCAGTTCTTC.